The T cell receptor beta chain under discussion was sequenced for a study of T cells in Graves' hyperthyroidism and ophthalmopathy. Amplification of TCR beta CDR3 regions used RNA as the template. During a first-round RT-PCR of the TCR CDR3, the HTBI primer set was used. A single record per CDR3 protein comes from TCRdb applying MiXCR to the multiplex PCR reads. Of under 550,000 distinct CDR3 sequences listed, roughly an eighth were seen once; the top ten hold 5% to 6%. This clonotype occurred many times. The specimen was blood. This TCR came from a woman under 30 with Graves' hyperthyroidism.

The CDR3 loop reads CASSQLRLAGSSKNIQYF. CDR3 bases: TGTGCCAGCAGCCAACTCCGACTAGCGGGATCCTCCAAAAACATTCAGTACTTC. This rearrangement joins TRBV3-1 to TRBJ2-4; TRBD2 matches at 11 bases. This CDR3 is 18 amino acids long. J gave up 2 bases and V 2 bases, and 8 bases lay outside the gene matches. Germline V lookup: CDR1 LGHDT, CDR2 YNNKEL (reference sequence).